This T cell receptor (beta chain) was observed in a study of cytotoxic CD8 clonotypes in ibrutinib-treated CLL. For the study at large: Mean productive templates were approximately 230,000; mean productive rearrangements were 94,082.

Trimming shortened V by 3 bases and J by 1 base, and 12 bases separated the two germline ends. The germline V gene has CDR1 GTSNPN and CDR2 SVGIG (reference sequence). The CDR3 loop spans 14 amino acids. Produced via immunoSEQ multiplex PCR; TCRdb's table is partial and in-frame only. There are about 68,000 clones in the sample; approximately 70% occur only once, and roughly 5.9% lies in the top ten. Notes on the study in general: Public clonotypes were seen rarely and were contracted or stable on treatment.

As to this clone: As yet, its antigen is unknown.

The genes are TRBV30 and TRBJ2-5; D could derive from TRBD1 or TRBD2 (6 bases each). Sequenced material: PBMCs, taken after 12 months of ibrutinib treatment. This receptor was identified in a human donor with chronic lymphocytic leukemia. The CDR3 nucleotides read TGTGCCTGGAGCCGCGGGACACCCCAAGAGACCCAGTACTTC. As protein: CAWSRGTPQETQYF.